This T cell receptor beta chain was observed in a study of Graves' ophthalmopathy and Graves' hyperthyroidism. Uncontrolled infections, pregnancy, lactation or other autoimmune diseases led to patient exclusion. The authors diagnosed from clinical symptoms, serum thyroxine, TRAb, thyroid ultrasound and orbital computed tomography. This clonotype showed up many times. Amplified TCR beta CDR3 regions were obtained using RNA transcripts as template. Following a first-round RT-PCR that used HTBI primers, a second-round multiplex PCR was carried out. TCRdb analysed the multiplex PCR reads with MiXCR anew, one entry per CDR3 protein. The data hold 350,000 to 400,000 distinct CDR3 sequences, with around 17% observed a single time. The source of this sequence is a woman aged 18-29 years with Graves' ophthalmopathy. Sequencing was carried out using peripheral blood.

The CDR3 DNA is TGCAGTGCTAGAGATCGGGAGGGGTGGGACACTGAAGCTTTCTTT. Protein sequence: CSARDREGWDTEAFF. V and J are TRBV20-1 and TRBJ1-1; possible D gene TRBD1, 5 bases. Deletions cut 0 bases from V and 3 bases from J, with 14 bases between. CDR1 and CDR2 (germline): DFQATT, SNEGSKA (reference sequence). The CDR3 has 15 residues.